These 2 T cell receptor beta chains were all obtained from the same sample, sequenced in a study of blood T cells in healthy people across ages. Primed by a sample-barcoded 5' primer and a J-beta primer mix, a second PCR proceeded for about 7 to 11 cycles. Each CDR3 protein is one row after TCRdb ran MiXCR on the 5' RACE reads. The sample shows about 970,000 distinct CDR3 sequences, roughly 51% of them seen only once. Input material: blood. The origin of the receptors is an older woman in good health.

This sequence joins TRBV7-8 and TRBJ2-4, with a weak D call TRBD1 (5 bases). TRBJ2-7 explains the end of the DNA better; the J call may be wrong. The CDR3 has 15 residues. In germline, CDR1 is SGHVS, CDR2 FQNEAQ. As DNA, the CDR3 is TGTGCCAGCAGCTTTCTCAGGGTTGTATCGGACGAGCAGTACTTC. Amino acid sequence: CASSFLRVVSDEQYF.

The rearrangement links TRBV10-3 to TRBJ2-1; 8 positions agree with TRBD2. V lost 4 bases, J lost 8 bases, and 13 bases stayed unmatched. The germline V gene encodes CDR1 ENHRY and CDR2 SYGVKD. This CDR3 region has 16 residues. The CDR3 nucleotides are TGTGCCATCAGTGCCCCATTTGCGGGAGGTATGGATGAGCAGTTCTTC. It specifies CAISAPFAGGMDEQFF.